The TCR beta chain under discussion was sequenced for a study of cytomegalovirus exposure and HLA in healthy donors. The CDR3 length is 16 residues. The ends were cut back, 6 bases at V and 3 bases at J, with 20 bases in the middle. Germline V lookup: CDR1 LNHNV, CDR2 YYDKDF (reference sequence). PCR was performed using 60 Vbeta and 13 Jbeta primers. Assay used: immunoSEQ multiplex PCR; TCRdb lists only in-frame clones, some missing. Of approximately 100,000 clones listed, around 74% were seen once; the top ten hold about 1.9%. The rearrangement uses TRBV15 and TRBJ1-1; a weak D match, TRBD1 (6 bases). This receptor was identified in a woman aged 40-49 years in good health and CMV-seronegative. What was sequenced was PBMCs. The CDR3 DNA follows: TGTGCCACCAGTCCACAGGGAGTCCAGCCCCACACTGAAGCTTTCTTT. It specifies CATSPQGVQPHTEAFF.